The text below deals with one T cell receptor (beta chain). Its target is unknown. PCR was performed a second time for about 7 to 11 cycles using a sample-barcoded 5' primer and a J-beta primer mix. Each cDNA was tagged by a template-switch adaptor containing 12 random nucleotides. TCRdb processed the 5' RACE reads anew with MiXCR; each CDR3 protein has one entry. This sample has 1.5 million to 2 million distinct CDR3 sequences; 28% occur once, and the top ten carry about 7.7%. The data are from a study of blood T cells in healthy people across ages. Study-wide results and limits: Diversity of TCR beta per million T cells declined in a roughly linear way with age. With naive T cell percentage, TCR beta diversity showed a strong correlation.

V lost 5 bases and J 3 bases, leaving 17 bases between the germline ends. Germline V gives CDR1 MDHEN, CDR2 SYDVKM. The CDR3 consists of 15 residues. This sequence originates from a woman aged 25 to 39 in good health. The chain has TRBV28 and TRBJ2-7, with D possibly being TRBD2 (6 bases). Sequencing input: blood. The CDR3, as DNA: TGTGCCAGCAGTCCCCCCCAGAGTAGCGGCTACGAGCAGTACTTC. Residues: CASSPPQSSGYEQYF. Full variable domain (rest looked up from reference TRBV28 and TRBJ2-7): DVKVTQSSRYLVKRTGEKVFLECVQDMDHENMFWYRQDPGLGLRLIYFSYDVKMKEKGDIPEGYSVSREKKERFSLILESASTNQTSMYLCASSPPQSSGYEQYFGPGTRLTVT.